This TCR beta chain was sequenced for a study of T-cell reconstitution after alpha-beta-depleted transplantation in children. The library targeted TCRbeta and was prepared with unique molecular identifiers. MiXCR, run by TCRdb on the PCR reads, gives a single entry per CDR3 protein. The table shows around 240,000 distinct CDR3 sequences, with over 9.5% occurring only once. This clonotype has a count of ten or more. The sequence came from a human donor who donated a stem cell graft to a child with SCID. This specimen was PBMCs from the stem cell graft donor, taken from the stem cell graft.

CDR3 region: CASTQGDKNTEAFF. In DNA form, the CDR3 reads TGCGCCAGTACTCAGGGCGATAAGAACACTGAAGCTTTCTTT. The rearrangement joins TRBV5-1 to TRBJ1-1, with D possibly matching TRBD1 (5 bases). Trimming removed 8 bases from V and 1 base from J, with 15 bases in between. This CDR3 has 14 amino acids. Germline V gene data show CDR1 as SGHRS and CDR2 as YFSETQ.